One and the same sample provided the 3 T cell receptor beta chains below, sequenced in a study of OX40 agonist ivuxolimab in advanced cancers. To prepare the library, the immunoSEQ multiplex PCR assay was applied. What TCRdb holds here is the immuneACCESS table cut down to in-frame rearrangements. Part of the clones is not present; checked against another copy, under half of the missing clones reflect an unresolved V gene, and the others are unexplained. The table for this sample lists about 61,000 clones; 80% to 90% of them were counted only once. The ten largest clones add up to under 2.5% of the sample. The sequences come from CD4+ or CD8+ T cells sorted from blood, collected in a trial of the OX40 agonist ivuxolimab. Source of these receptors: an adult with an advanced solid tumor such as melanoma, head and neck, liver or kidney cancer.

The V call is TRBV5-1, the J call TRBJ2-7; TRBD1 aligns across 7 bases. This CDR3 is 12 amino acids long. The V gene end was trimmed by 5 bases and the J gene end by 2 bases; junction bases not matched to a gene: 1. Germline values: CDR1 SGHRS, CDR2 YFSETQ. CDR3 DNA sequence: TGCGCCAGCAGGGGACAGACCTACGAGCAGTACTTC. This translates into CASRGQTYEQYF.

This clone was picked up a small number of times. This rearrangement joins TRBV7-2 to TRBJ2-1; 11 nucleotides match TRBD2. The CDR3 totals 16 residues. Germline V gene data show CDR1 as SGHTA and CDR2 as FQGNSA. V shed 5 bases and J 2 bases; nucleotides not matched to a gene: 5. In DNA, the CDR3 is TGTGCCAGCAGCGCCCCGACTAGCGGGACCTACAATGAGCAGTTCTTC. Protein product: CASSAPTSGTYNEQFF. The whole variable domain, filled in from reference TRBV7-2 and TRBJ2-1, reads GAGVSQSPSNKVTEKGKDVELRCDPISGHTALYWYRQSLGQGLEFLIYFQGNSAPDKSGLPSDRFSAERTGGSVSTLTIQRTQQEDSAVYLCASSAPTSGTYNEQFFGPGTRLTVL.

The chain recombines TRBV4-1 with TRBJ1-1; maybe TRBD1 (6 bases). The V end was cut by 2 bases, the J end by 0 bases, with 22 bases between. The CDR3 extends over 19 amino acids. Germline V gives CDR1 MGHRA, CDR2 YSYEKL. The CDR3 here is CASSQSDSGTLRLNTEAFF. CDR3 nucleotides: TGCGCCAGCAGCCAATCGGACAGCGGGACCCTACGATTGAACACTGAAGCTTTCTTT.